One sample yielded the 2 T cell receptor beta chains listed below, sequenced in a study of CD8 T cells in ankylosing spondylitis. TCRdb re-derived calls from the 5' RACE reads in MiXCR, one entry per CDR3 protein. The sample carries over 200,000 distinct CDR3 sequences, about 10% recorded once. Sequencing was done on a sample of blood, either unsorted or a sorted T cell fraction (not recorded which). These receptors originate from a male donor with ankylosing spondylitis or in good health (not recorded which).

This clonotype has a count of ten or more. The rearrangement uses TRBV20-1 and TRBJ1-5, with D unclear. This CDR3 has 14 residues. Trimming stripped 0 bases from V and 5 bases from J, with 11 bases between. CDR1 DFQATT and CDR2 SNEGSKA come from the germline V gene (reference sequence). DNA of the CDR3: TGCAGTGCTAGAGATTATGGAGCCCATCAGCCCCAGCATTTT. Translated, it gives CSARDYGAHQPQHF.

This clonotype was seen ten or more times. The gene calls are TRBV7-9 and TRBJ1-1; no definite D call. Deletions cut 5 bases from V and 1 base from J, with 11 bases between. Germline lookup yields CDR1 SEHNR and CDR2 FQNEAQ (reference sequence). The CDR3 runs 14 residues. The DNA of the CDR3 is TGTGCCAGCAGCCGCGGGCGGAGGAACACTGAAGCTTTCTTT. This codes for CASSRGRRNTEAFF. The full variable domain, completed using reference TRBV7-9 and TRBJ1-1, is DTGVSQNPRHKITKRGQNVTFRCDPISEHNRLYWYRQTLGQGPEFLTYFQNEAQLEKSRLLSDRFSAERPKGSFSTLEIQRTEQGDSAMYLCASSRGRRNTEAFFGQGTRLTVV.